This TCR beta chain came from a study of early T cells in non-severe SARS-CoV-2 infection. Background on the study: Bulk RNA from unsorted whole blood was sequenced; chains were unpaired.

Attachment of unique molecular identifiers to individual cDNA molecules was performed. TCRdb passed the 5' RACE reads through MiXCR, listing each CDR3 protein once. This sample has about 77,000 distinct CDR3 sequences; about 16% occur once, and the top ten carry about 3%. From germline, CDR1 is SQVTM and CDR2 ANQGSEA. The J segment lost 2 bases and the V segment lost 4 bases, leaving 4 bases of the junction unmatched. This CDR3 comprises 13 residues. On this clonotype itself: The antigen is undetermined.

Regarding the study as a whole: Anti-spike CD8 specificities were favored by VDJdb matching, whose results missed private and CD4 specificities.

The chain combines TRBV29-1 with TRBJ2-5, with TRBD1 identical over 7 bases. This sequence was found in an adult who was a healthcare worker with PCR-confirmed SARS-CoV-2 infection or an uninfected control (not recorded which). Sequencing was performed on whole blood. The CDR3 spells CSVVGQDQETQYF. The CDR3 region has the DNA TGCAGCGTTGTCGGACAGGATCAAGAGACCCAGTACTTC.